A selection of T cell receptor beta chains follows, all from one sample in a study of cytomegalovirus exposure and HLA in healthy donors. Here immunoSEQ multiplex PCR was the method, and the copy in TCRdb shows in-frame clones only, minus some. Here the sample spans about 140,000 clones, more than 60% being singletons. The sequencing sample was made of PBMCs. The origin of the receptors is a middle-aged man in good health and CMV-seronegative. Both conserved end residues are part of each CDR3. A D gene is named only where the DNA matches it firmly. Clone size, where shown, is once, few, many, or a class for clones that have expanded.

d_gene	v_gene	abundance	j_gene	len	CDR3nt	CDR3aa
NA	TRBV2	few	TRBJ2-2	12	TGTGCCAGTACGGTGAACACCGGGGAGCTGTTTTTT	CASTVNTGELFF
NA	TRBV28	NA	TRBJ2-7	15	TGTGCCAGCAGTTTATCCCAGGGGAGGGGCCACGAGCAGTACTTC	CASSLSQGRGHEQYF
TRBD1	TRBV7-2	NA	TRBJ1-2	14	TGTGCCAGCAAAAGAACCCAGGGGGCGGTTGGCTACACCTTC	CASKRTQGAVGYTF
TRBD1	TRBV2	NA	TRBJ2-1	14	TGTGCCAGCAGCACCGGGACAGAGGTGTATGAGCAGTTCTTC	CASSTGTEVYEQFF
NA	TRBV5-8	NA	TRBJ2-4	13	TGTGCCAGCAGCTTGGATAGTAGCCACATTCAGTACTTC	CASSLDSSHIQYF
NA	TRBV27	NA	TRBJ2-5	13	TGTGCCAGCAGTTTGGAGCCCCGAGAGACCCAGTACTTC	CASSLEPRETQYF
NA	TRBV10-1	NA	TRBJ1-1	13	TGCGCCAGCAGCAGGGATCTAGTAACTGAAGCTTTCTTT	CASSRDLVTEAFF
TRBD1	TRBV9	NA	TRBJ2-7	14	TGTGCCAGCAGCGTGGGGGACAGCGGCTACGGGCAGTACTTC	CASSVGDSGYGQYF
NA	TRBV21-1	NA	TRBJ2-5	15	TGTGCCAGCAGCAAGACAGGGGGAACTCAAGAGACCCAGTACTTC	CASSKTGGTQETQYF
TRBD1	TRBV5-4	NA	TRBJ2-3	17	TGTGCCAGCAGCTCCTTGTATACAGGGGGCTTCTGGGATACGCAGTATTTT	CASSSLYTGGFWDTQYF
TRBD1	TRBV19	NA	TRBJ1-3	13	TGTGCCAGTAGACAGGGGTCTGGAAACACCATATATTTT	CASRQGSGNTIYF
NA	TRBV27	NA	TRBJ1-4	15	TGTGCCAGCAGTTTATACAGGGACCCTTGGGAAAAACTGTTTTTT	CASSLYRDPWEKLFF
NA	TRBV5-1	NA	TRBJ1-5	14	TGCGCCAGCAGCTTGGGCGATAACAATCAGCCCCAGCATTTT	CASSLGDNNQPQHF
NA	TRBV18	NA	TRBJ2-5	14	TGTGCCAGCTCACCAACAGGGATGGGAGAGACCCAGTACTTC	CASSPTGMGETQYF
TRBD1	TRBV6-1	NA	TRBJ2-7	14	TGTGCCAGTAGAGCCGGGACAGGTTTTCGTGAGCAGTACTTC	CASRAGTGFREQYF
TRBD2	TRBV4-1	NA	TRBJ2-3	20	TGCGCCAGCAGCCAAAGAATGCTCGGGGGGGCCGGTGGTAGCACAGATACGCAGTATTTT	CASSQRMLGGAGGSTDTQYF
TRBD2	TRBV18	NA	TRBJ2-7	15	TGTGCCAGCTCACCAGGGATAGCGGGGGCTGGGGAGCAGTACTTC	CASSPGIAGAGEQYF
TRBD1	TRBV7-9	NA	TRBJ1-3	14	TGTTCCAGCAGATCGGACAGGGCCGGAAACACCATATATTTT	CSSRSDRAGNTIYF
NA	TRBV28	NA	TRBJ2-7	11	TGTGCCAGCAGCCTCAGGAACGAGCAGTACTTC	CASSLRNEQYF
TRBD1	TRBV6-1	NA	TRBJ1-2	16	TGTGCCAGCAGTGAAGGGGGACAGGGGCGAGGCTATGGCTACACCTTC	CASSEGGQGRGYGYTF
NA	TRBV7-9	NA	TRBJ1-1	11	TGTGCCGGAGAGATGAACACTGAAGCTTTCTTT	CAGEMNTEAFF
NA	TRBV19	NA	TRBJ2-7	15	TGTGCCAGTAGTATAGACGGACTGGCCGCCTACGAGCAGTACTTC	CASSIDGLAAYEQYF
NA	TRBV6-5	NA	TRBJ1-4	13	TGTGCCAGCAGCCAGGGGACTACTGAAAAACTGTTTTTT	CASSQGTTEKLFF
NA	TRBV18	NA	TRBJ2-1	16	TGTGCCAGCTCACCCTCGGAGGGATTTTTTGGCAATGAGCAGTTCTTC	CASSPSEGFFGNEQFF
NA	TRBV5-1	few	TRBJ1-3	14	TGCGCCAGCATGGACAATTTCTCTGGAAACACCATATATTTT	CASMDNFSGNTIYF
TRBD2	TRBV7-2	NA	TRBJ2-3	15	TGTGCCAGCAGCTTAGGTCCGGGGGGGACAGATACGCAGTATTTT	CASSLGPGGTDTQYF
NA	TRBV7-9	NA	TRBJ2-7	15	TGTGCCAGCAGCAGCCGGGACACGGTCACCTACGAGCAGTACTTC	CASSSRDTVTYEQYF
NA	TRBV27	NA	TRBJ1-6	16	TGTGCCAGCAGTTTGTCCGCTACTGACTCTAATTCACCCCTCCACTTT	CASSLSATDSNSPLHF
NA	TRBV4-3	few	TRBJ2-7	15	TGCGCCAGCAGTGCTCACCCGGACGGGACTTACGAGCAGTACTTC	CASSAHPDGTYEQYF
TRBD1	TRBV7-6	few	TRBJ1-5	13	TGTGCCAGCAGCACGGACAGGAGTCAGCCCCAGCATTTT	CASSTDRSQPQHF
TRBD1	TRBV5-1	NA	TRBJ1-1	14	TGCGCCAGCAGAAGGGACAGCATGAACACTGAAGCTTTCTTT	CASRRDSMNTEAFF
NA	TRBV5-6	NA	TRBJ1-1	15	TGTGCCAGCAGCTTGTGGCAGGGGATGATGGCTGAAGCTTTCTTT	CASSLWQGMMAEAFF